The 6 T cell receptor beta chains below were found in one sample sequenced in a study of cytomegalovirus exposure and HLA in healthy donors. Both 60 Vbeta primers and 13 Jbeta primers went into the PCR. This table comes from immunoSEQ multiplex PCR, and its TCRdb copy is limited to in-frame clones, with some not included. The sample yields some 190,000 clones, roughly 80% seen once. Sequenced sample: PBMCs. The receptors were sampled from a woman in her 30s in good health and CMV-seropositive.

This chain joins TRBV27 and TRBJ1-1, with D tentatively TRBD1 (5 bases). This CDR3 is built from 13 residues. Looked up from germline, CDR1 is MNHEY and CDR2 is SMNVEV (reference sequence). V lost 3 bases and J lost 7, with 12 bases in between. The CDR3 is CASSFNQQVEAFF. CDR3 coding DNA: TGTGCCAGCAGTTTTAATCAACAGGTTGAAGCTTTCTTT.

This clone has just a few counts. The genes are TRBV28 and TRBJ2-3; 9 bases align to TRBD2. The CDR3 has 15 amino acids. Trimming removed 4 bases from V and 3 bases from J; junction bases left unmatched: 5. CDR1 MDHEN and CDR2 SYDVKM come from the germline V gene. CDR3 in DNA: TGTGCCAGCAGTTATAGACTAGCGGCTACAGATACGCAGTATTTT. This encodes CASSYRLAATDTQYF.

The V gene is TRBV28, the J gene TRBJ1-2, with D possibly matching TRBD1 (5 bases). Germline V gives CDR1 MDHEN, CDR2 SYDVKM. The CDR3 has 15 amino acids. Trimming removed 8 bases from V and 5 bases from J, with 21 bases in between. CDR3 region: CASLRGGPGIYGYTF. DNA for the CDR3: TGTGCCAGCCTTCGCGGGGGACCGGGCATATATGGCTACACCTTC.

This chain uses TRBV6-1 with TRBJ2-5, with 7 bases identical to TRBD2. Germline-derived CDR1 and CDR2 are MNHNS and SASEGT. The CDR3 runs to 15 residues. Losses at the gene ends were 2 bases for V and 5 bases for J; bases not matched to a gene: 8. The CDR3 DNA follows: TGTGCCAGCAGTGAATTAGCGGGTGGAGGCGAGACCCAGTACTTC. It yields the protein CASSELAGGGETQYF.

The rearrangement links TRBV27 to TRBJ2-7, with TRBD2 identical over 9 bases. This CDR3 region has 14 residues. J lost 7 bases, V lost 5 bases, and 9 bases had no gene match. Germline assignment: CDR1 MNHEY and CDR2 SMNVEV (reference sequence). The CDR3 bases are TGTGCCAGCAGTATAGCGGGGGCATCCAAAGAGCAGTACTTC. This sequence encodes CASSIAGASKEQYF.

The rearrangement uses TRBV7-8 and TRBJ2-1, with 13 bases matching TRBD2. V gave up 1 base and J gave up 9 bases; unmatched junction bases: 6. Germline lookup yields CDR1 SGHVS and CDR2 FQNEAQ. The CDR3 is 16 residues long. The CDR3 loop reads CASSLGLAGGGPEQFF. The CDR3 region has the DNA TGTGCCAGCAGCTTAGGACTAGCGGGAGGTGGTCCTGAGCAGTTCTTC. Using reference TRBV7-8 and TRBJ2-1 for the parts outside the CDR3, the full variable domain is GAGVSQSPRYKVAKRGQDVALRCDPISGHVSLFWYQQALGQGPEFLTYFQNEAQLDKSGLPSDRFFAERPEGSVSTLKIQRTQQEDSAVYLCASSLGLAGGGPEQFFGPGTRLTVL.